A single sample gave rise to the 18 T cell receptor beta chains below, sequenced in a study of graft-versus-host responses after intestinal transplantation. The table came from immunoSEQ multiplex PCR; TCRdb's copy has only in-frame clones and leaves some out. This sample has around 30,000 clones; nearly 90% occur once, and the top ten carry around a tenth. Specimen: PBMCs, collected 450 to 460 days after intestinal transplantation. Receptors were obtained from a human patient who received an intestinal transplant, so some T cells may come from the graft donor.

The chain carries TRBV6-1 and TRBJ1-3; 9 nucleotides match TRBD1. Germline V gives CDR1 MNHNS, CDR2 SASEGT. The CDR3 runs to 14 residues. The ends lost 5 bases at V and 4 bases at J; junction bases unmatched: 3. The CDR3 DNA sequence: TGTGCCAGCAGTTTGGGACAGGGAGGAAACACCATATATTTT. It specifies CASSLGQGGNTIYF.

The chain is built from TRBV2 and TRBJ2-5; D tentatively fits TRBD1 or TRBD2 (5 bases each). Trimming took 8 bases from V and 3 from J, leaving 16 bases between them. Germline lookup yields CDR1 SNHLY and CDR2 FYNNEI. The CDR3 is made up of 14 amino acids. CDR3 loop: CASYRGAGKETQYF. The CDR3 DNA reads TGTGCCAGCTATCGAGGGGCCGGTAAAGAGACCCAGTACTTC.

The chain is built from TRBV7-9 and TRBJ1-2, with D tentatively TRBD1 (5 bases). The CDR3 extends over 14 amino acids. Germline V CDR1 and CDR2: SEHNR, FQNEAQ (reference sequence). The V end was cut by 1 base, the J end by 5 bases, with 11 bases between. CDR3 sequence: CASSLEGVQYGYTF. DNA of the CDR3: TGTGCCAGCAGCTTAGAAGGGGTACAGTATGGCTACACCTTC.

This clone was seen only a few times. This chain's CDR3 is CASSLTSRSQETQYF. DNA for the CDR3: TGCGCCAGCAGCTTGACGTCCAGGTCACAAGAGACCCAGTACTTC. The chain employs TRBV5-1 and TRBJ2-5; D call uncertain. The CDR3 has 15 amino acids. V was cut by 1 base and J by 2 bases, with 12 bases left in between. Germline CDR1 and CDR2: SGHRS and YFSETQ.

The chain links TRBV19 to TRBJ1-1, with D unresolved. Deletions cut 2 bases from V and 1 base from J, with 5 bases between. The CDR3 has 13 residues. Germline V lookup: CDR1 LNHDA, CDR2 SQIVND (reference sequence). This CDR3 reads CASSIRQNTEAFF. CDR3 coding DNA: TGTGCCAGTAGTATAAGACAGAACACTGAAGCTTTCTTT.

This chain links TRBV11-3 with TRBJ1-5; no firm D call. The CDR3 consists of 17 residues. Germline-derived CDR1 and CDR2 are SGHNT and YENEEA. V was pared by 0 bases and J by 1 base, with 13 bases between. CDR3 coding DNA: TGTGCCAGCAGCTTAGATACAACATCGGGAAGCAATCAGCCCCAGCATTTT. Translated: CASSLDTTSGSNQPQHF.

The J gene is TRBJ1-2, the V gene TRBV5-6, with D uncertain. Per germline, CDR1 SGHDT and CDR2 YYEEEE. The CDR3 is 14 amino acids. Trimming stripped 1 base from V and 4 bases from J, with 11 bases between. The CDR3 region has the DNA TGTGCCAGCAGCTTGAGAGTGGCTTCCTATGGCTACACCTTC. Translated: CASSLRVASYGYTF.

Here the CDR3 DNA reads TGTGCCAGCAGCTTTGGGGGGGAGAGCAATCAGCCCCAGCATTTT. Translating it yields CASSFGGESNQPQHF. The chain links TRBV7-2 to TRBJ1-5; TRBD1 is a possible D gene (5 bases). V was trimmed by 3 bases and J by 1 base, leaving 10 bases between them. Germline V gives CDR1 SGHTA, CDR2 FQGNSA. The CDR3 length is 15 residues.

This chain links TRBV5-6 with TRBJ2-1, with TRBD2 identical over 10 bases. CDR1 and CDR2 (germline): SGHDT, YYEEEE. The junction had 10 bases not matched to a gene; V was cut back by 5 bases and J by 5 bases. CDR3 length: 16 amino acids. The CDR3 protein is CASSLGVAGGNNEQFF. Here the CDR3 DNA reads TGTGCCAGCAGTCTCGGGGTAGCGGGAGGCAACAATGAGCAGTTCTTC.

The V call is TRBV2, the J call TRBJ2-7; D may be TRBD2 (6 bases). This CDR3 spans 11 amino acids. Trimming left V 7 bases short and J 11 bases short, with 15 bases between. Germline V gene sequence: CDR1 SNHLY, CDR2 FYNNEI. The chain's CDR3 is CASTEAGGKYF. DNA for the CDR3: TGTGCCAGCACCGAAGCGGGTGGGAAGTACTTC.

The V gene is TRBV9, the J gene TRBJ2-3; D is unresolved. This CDR3 region has 15 residues. CDR1 and CDR2 from the germline V gene are SGDLS and YYNGEE. V dropped 1 base and J dropped 0 bases, with 9 bases sitting between them. CDR3 residues: CASSVSTMSTDTQYF. Written as DNA, the CDR3 is TGTGCCAGCAGCGTAAGTACCATGAGCACAGATACGCAGTATTTT.

This chain links TRBV2 with TRBJ2-5, with D unresolved. This CDR3 comprises 15 residues. Trimming left V 1 base short and J 5 bases short, with 14 bases between. Germline loops: CDR1 SNHLY, CDR2 FYNNEI. Here the CDR3 DNA reads TGTGCCAGCAGTGAAGTGGGCCAAAAGTGGGAGACCCAGTACTTC. Its translation is CASSEVGQKWETQYF. Combining the CDR3 with reference TRBV2 and TRBJ2-5 gives the whole variable domain EPEVTQTPSHQVTQMGQEVILRCVPISNHLYFYWYRQILGQKVEFLVSFYNNEISEKSEIFDDQFSVERPDGSNFTLKIRSTKLEDSAMYFCASSEVGQKWETQYFGPGTRLLVL.

The chain joins TRBV28 to TRBJ2-7, with 10 bases fitting TRBD1. This CDR3 comprises 14 residues. Germline values: CDR1 MDHEN, CDR2 SYDVKM. V trimming: 8 bases; J trimming: 6 bases; junction bases outside the gene matches: 10. The CDR3 region is CASGNRDRGVEQYF. As DNA, the CDR3 is TGTGCCAGCGGAAACCGGGACAGGGGTGTCGAGCAGTACTTC.

The chain links TRBV29-1 to TRBJ2-6, with D tentatively TRBD1 or TRBD2 (6 bases each). The V end lost 4 bases, the J end lost 4 bases, and 11 bases lay between the germline ends. The CDR3 loop spans 14 amino acids. Germline-derived CDR1 and CDR2 are SQVTM and ANQGSEA. CDR3 DNA sequence: TGCAGCGTTGCGGGGGCGCCAGGGGCCAACGTCCTGACTTTC. Translated, it gives CSVAGAPGANVLTF.

The chain recombines TRBV5-5 with TRBJ2-3; unclear D gene. Germline V gene data show CDR1 as SGHKS and CDR2 as YYEKEE (reference sequence). Trimming left V 0 bases short and J 0 bases short, with 5 bases between. The CDR3 has 14 residues. The CDR3 DNA follows: TGTGCCAGCAGCTTGGGGTGGAGCACAGATACGCAGTATTTT. This sequence encodes CASSLGWSTDTQYF.

The rearrangement uses TRBV28 and TRBJ1-5; no clear D. Trimming stripped 6 bases from V and 0 bases from J, with 6 bases between. The CDR3 contains 13 residues. Germline CDR1 reads MDHEN; CDR2 reads SYDVKM. The CDR3 bases are TGTGCCAGCAGCCTATATAGCAATCAGCCCCAGCATTTT. Its translation: CASSLYSNQPQHF.

CDR3 sequence (DNA): TGTGCCTGGAGTGAGGGTAGCAATCAGCCCCAGCATTTT. This gives the protein CAWSEGSNQPQHF. The J gene is TRBJ1-5, the V gene TRBV30; D unclear. This CDR3 contains 13 residues. With 1 base removed from V and 0 bases from J, the gap between germline ends came to 4 bases. The germline gives CDR1 GTSNPN, CDR2 SVGIG (reference sequence).

The chain combines TRBV6-1 with TRBJ2-1, with a possible D match to TRBD1 (6 bases). Germline CDR1 MNHNS, CDR2 SASEGT. V dropped 7 bases and J dropped 8 bases, with 18 bases sitting between them. CDR3 length equals 14 residues. This chain's CDR3 is CASNLQGEGYEQFF. CDR3 DNA sequence: TGTGCCAGCAACTTACAGGGAGAAGGCTATGAGCAGTTCTTC.